The following is a T cell receptor beta chain sequence with its context. Germline-derived CDR1 and CDR2 are MNHEY and SVGEGT. The CDR3 length is 15 residues. V lost 4 bases and J lost 2; bases outside the gene matches: 6. Specified time point: persistent/refractory GD, antithyroid drugs over 5 years with positive TRAb. With RNA extracted from PBMCs as input, the TCR library was made. Staff drew approximately 9.3 milliliters of peripheral blood into EDTA tubes. This record comes from a study of regulatory T cells in long-lasting Graves disease. The authors built TCR beta libraries using iRepertoire HTBI primers and Arm-PCR of CDR3 regions. TCRdb re-analysed the multiplex PCR reads in MiXCR, keeping a single row per CDR3 protein. The table includes hundreds of thousands of distinct CDR3 sequences, around 20% detected once.

The TCR originated in a female donor with Graves disease. This sample comprised peripheral blood mononuclear cells (PBMCs), obtained when the disease was refractory, from a patient treated with antithyroid drugs. V and J are TRBV6-2 or TRBV6-3 and TRBJ2-3; TRBD2 aligns across 7 bases. In DNA form, the CDR3 reads TGTGCCAGCAGTTCTCCTAGCGGTCCCACAGATACGCAGTATTTT. Residues: CASSSPSGPTDTQYF.